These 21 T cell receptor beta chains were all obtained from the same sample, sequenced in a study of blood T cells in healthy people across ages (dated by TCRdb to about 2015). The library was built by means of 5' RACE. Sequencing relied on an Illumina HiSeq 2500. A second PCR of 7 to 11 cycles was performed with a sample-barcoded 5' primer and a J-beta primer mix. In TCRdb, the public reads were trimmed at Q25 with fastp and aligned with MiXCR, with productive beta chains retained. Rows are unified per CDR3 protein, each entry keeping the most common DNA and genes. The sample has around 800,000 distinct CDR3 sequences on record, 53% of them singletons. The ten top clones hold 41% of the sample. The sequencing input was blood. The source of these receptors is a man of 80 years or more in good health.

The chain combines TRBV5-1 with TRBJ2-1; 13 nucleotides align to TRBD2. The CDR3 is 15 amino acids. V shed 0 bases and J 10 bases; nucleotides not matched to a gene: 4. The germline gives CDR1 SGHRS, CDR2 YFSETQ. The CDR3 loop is CASSLAGTSGEEQFF. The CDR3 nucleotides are TGCGCCAGCAGCTTGGCCGGGACTAGCGGGGAAGAGCAGTTCTTC. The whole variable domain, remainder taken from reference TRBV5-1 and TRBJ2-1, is KAGVTQTPRYLIKTRGQQVTLSCSPISGHRSVSWYQQTPGQGLQFLFEYFSETQRNKGNFPGRFSGRQFSNSRSEMNVSTLELGDSALYLCASSLAGTSGEEQFFGPGTRLTVL.

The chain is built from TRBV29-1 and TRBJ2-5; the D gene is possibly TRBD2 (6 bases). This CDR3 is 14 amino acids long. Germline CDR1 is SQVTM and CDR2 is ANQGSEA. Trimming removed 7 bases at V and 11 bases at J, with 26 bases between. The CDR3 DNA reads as TGCAGCGCGGGGGAAGAGGCGGGACGGGATGAGCAGTACTTC. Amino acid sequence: CSAGEEAGRDEQYF.

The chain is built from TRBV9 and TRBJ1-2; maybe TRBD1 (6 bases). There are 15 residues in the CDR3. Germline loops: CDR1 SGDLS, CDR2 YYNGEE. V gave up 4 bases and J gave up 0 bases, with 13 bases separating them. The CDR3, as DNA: TGTGCCAGCAGCCTGGACAGTCAAGCTAACTATGGCTACACCTTC. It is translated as CASSLDSQANYGYTF.

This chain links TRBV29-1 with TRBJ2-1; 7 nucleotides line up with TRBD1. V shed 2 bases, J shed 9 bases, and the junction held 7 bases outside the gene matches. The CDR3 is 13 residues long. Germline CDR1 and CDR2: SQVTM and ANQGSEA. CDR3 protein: CSVERQGRGEQFF. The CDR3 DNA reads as TGCAGCGTTGAAAGACAGGGACGAGGTGAGCAGTTCTTC.

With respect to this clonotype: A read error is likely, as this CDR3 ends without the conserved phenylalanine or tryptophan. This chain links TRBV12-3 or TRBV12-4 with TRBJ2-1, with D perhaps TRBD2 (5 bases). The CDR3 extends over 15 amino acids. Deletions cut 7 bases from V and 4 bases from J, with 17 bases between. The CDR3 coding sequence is TGTGCCAGCATCCGGGGTAGGCTCGGATACAATGAGCAGTTCTTA. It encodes CASIRGRLGYNEQFL.

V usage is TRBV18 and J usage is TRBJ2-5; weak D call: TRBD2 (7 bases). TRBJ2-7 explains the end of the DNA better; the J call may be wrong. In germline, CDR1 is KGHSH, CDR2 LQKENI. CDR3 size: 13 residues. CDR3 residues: CASSPRGGDEQYF. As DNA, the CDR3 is TGTGCCAGCTCACCCAGAGGGGGGGACGAGCAGTACTTC.

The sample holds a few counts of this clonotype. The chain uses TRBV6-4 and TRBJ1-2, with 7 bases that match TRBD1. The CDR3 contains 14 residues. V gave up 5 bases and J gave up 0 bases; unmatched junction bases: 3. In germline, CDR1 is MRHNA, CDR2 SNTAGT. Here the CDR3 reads CASSPGGANYGYTF. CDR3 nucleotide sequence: TGTGCCAGCAGTCCAGGGGGAGCTAACTATGGCTACACCTTC.

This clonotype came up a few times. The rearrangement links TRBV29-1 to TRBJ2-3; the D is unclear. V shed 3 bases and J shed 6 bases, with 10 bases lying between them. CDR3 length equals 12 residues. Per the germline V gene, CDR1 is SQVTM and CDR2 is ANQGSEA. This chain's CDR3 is CSVDPGRDTQYF. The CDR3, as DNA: TGCAGCGTTGACCCGGGTAGGGATACGCAGTATTTT.

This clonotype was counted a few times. As DNA, the CDR3 is TGTGCCAGCAGTTTATCAGGCGGGAGGAGCGGCGAGCAGTACTTC. Translated, it gives CASSLSGGRSGEQYF. This sequence joins TRBV27 and TRBJ2-5, with TRBD2 matching over 8 bases. TRBJ2-7 explains the end of the DNA better; the J call may be wrong. The CDR3 runs to 15 residues. The germline V gene has CDR1 MNHEY and CDR2 SMNVEV (reference sequence).

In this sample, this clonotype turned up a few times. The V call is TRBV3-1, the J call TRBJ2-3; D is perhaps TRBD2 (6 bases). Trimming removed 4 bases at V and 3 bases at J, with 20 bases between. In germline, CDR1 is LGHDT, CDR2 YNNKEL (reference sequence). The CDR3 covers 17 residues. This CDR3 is CASSPQTPGVATDTQYF. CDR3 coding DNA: TGTGCCAGCAGCCCCCAGACCCCGGGAGTTGCTACAGATACGCAGTATTTT.

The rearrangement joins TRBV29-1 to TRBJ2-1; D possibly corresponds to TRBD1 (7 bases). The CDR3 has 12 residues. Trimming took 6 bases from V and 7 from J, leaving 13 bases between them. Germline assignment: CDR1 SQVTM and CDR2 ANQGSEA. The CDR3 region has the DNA TGCAGCGTCCCCAGGGGGGCAAATGAGCAGTTCTTC. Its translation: CSVPRGANEQFF.

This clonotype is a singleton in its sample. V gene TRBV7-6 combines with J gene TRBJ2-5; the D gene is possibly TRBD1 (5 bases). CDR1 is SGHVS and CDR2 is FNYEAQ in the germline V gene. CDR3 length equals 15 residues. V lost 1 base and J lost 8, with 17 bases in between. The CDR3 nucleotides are TGTGCCAGCAGCTTAGGCCCCTGGGGCCTACCAACCCAGTACTTC. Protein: CASSLGPWGLPTQYF.

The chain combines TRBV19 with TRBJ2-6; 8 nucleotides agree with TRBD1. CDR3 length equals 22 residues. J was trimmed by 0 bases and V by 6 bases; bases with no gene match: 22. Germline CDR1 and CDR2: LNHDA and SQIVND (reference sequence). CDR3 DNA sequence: TGTGCCAGTAGGATCCGCGGGACAGGCGACCGACTTGGAGGCTCTGGGGCCAACGTCCTGACTTTC. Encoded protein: CASRIRGTGDRLGGSGANVLTF.

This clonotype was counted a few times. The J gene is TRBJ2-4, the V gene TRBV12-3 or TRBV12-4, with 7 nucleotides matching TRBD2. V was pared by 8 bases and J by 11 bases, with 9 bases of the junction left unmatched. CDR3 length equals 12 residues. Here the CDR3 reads CASRFGGTVQYF. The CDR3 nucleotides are TGTGCCAGCCGATTCGGGGGGACCGTTCAGTACTTC.

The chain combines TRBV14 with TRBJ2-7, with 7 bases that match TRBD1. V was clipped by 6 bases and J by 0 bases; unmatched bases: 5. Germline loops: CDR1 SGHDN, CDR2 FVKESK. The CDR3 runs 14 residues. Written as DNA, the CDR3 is TGTGCCAGCAGGGTGACAGGGAGCTCCTACGAGCAGTACTTC. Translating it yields CASRVTGSSYEQYF.

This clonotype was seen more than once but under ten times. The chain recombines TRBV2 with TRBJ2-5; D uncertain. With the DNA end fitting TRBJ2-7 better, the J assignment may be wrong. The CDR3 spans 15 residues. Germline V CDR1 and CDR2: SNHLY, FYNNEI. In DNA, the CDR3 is TGTGCCAGCAGTGAATTTGCGACTTCAACCTACGAGCAGTACTTC. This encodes CASSEFATSTYEQYF.

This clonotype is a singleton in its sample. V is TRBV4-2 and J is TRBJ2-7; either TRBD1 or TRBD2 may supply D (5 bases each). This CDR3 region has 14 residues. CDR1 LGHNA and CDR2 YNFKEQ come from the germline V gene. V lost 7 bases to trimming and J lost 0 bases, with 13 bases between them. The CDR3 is CASNQAGSSYEQYF. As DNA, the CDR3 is TGTGCCAGCAACCAGGCAGGGAGCTCCTACGAGCAGTACTTC.

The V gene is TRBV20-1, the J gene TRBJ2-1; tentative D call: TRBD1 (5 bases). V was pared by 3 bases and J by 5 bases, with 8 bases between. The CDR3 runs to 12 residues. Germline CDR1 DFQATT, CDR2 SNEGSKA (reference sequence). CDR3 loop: CSASTGDNEQFF. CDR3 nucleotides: TGCAGTGCTAGCACAGGCGACAATGAGCAGTTCTTC.

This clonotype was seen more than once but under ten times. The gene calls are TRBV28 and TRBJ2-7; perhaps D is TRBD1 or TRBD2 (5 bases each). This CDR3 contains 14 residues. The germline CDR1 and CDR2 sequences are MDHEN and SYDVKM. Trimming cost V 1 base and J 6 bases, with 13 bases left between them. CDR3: CASSLSGRGAEQYF. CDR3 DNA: TGTGCCAGCAGTTTATCCGGAAGGGGAGCCGAGCAGTACTTC.

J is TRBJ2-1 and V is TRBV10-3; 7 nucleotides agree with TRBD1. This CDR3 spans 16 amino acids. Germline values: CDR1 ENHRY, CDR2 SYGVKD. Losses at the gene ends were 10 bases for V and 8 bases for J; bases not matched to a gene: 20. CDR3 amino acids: CATYRDSGSAGHEQFF. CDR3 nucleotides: TGTGCCACCTACCGGGACAGTGGATCAGCTGGGCATGAGCAGTTCTTC.

As DNA, the CDR3 is TGTGCCAGCAGCCAAGAGTTAGCGGAGACCCAGTACTTC. Its protein product is CASSQELAETQYF. The chain is built from TRBV14 and TRBJ2-5, with D possibly being TRBD2 (5 bases). The V gene's germline CDR1 is SGHDN and CDR2 FVKESK. CDR3 length: 13 residues. V was cut by 0 bases and J by 5 bases, with 7 bases left in between.